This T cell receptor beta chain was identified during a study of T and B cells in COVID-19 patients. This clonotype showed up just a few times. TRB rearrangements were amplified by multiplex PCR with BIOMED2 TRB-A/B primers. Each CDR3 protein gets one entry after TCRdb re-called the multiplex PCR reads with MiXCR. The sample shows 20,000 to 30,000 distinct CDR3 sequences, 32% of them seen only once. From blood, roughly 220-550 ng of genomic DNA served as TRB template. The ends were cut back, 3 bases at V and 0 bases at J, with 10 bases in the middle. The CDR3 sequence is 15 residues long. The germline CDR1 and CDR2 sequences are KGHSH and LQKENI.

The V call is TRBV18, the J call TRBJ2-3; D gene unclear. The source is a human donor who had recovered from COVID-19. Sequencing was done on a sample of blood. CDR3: CASSPSVRSTDTQYF. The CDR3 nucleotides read TGTGCCAGCTCACCGTCCGTGAGGAGCACAGATACGCAGTATTTT.